This T cell receptor (beta chain) was obtained from a study of T cell changes during pregnancy in multiple sclerosis. This CDR3 has 10 residues. V was clipped by 5 bases and J by 8 bases, with 4 bases between them. The germline V gene has CDR1 SEHNR and CDR2 FQNEAQ (reference sequence). Repertoires were generated with immunoSEQ multiplex PCR, while TCRdb's copy carries only in-frame clones and drops some. The sample shows about 12,000 clones, 85% to 90% of them seen only once. This TCR was sampled from a female donor in good health, enrolled as a control in a pregnancy study. The specimen comprised CD8+ T cells from peripheral blood mononuclear cells, sampled in the second trimester of pregnancy. The rearrangement links TRBV7-9 to TRBJ1-3; D uncertain. The CDR3: CASSLDTIYF. Here the CDR3 DNA reads TGTGCCAGCAGCCTTGACACCATATATTTT.